This T cell receptor (beta chain) was obtained from a study of blood T cell repertoires in COVID-19. The overall study: Italy, Spain and the United States were the sources of the convalescent and acute COVID-19 samples. The cDNA or gDNA used as material had been derived from T cells, B-cell-depleted T cells, or PBMCs.

Authors' analysis steps: It was from reference gene primer amplification that nucleated cell counts were estimated. The protocol was immunoSEQ multiplex PCR, while the TCRdb copy is restricted to in-frame clones and leaves out a portion. V, J and clone size are those of that table, while D and trimming were read from the DNA. There are roughly 170,000 clones in the sample; roughly 84% occur only once, and about 5.8% lies in the top ten. This clone was observed a single time. Per germline, CDR1 LNHDA and CDR2 SQIVND (reference sequence). The length of the CDR3 is 15 residues. Trimming took 3 bases from V and 8 from J; bases not matched to a gene: 6.

Sequencing used peripheral blood. This receptor was taken from a woman aged 50 to 65 with COVID-19, enrolled during active disease. This chain joins TRBV19 and TRBJ2-1; 11 nucleotides match TRBD2. CDR3 residues: CASSIPSGGFYEQFF. The CDR3 DNA reads as TGTGCCAGTAGTATCCCTAGCGGGGGGTTCTATGAGCAGTTCTTC.